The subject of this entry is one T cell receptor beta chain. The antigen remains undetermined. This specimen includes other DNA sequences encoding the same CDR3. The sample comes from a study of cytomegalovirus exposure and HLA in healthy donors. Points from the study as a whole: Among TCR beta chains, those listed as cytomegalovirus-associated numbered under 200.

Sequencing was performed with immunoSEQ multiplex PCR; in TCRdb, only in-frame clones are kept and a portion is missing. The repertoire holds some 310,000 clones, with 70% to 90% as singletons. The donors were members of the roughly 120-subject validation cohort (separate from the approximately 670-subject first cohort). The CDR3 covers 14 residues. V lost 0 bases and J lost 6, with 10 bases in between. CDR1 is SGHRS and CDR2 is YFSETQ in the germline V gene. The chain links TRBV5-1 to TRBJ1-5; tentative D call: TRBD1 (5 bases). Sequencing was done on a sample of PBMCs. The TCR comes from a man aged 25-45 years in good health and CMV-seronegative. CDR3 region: CASSLGQGSQPQHF. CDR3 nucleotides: TGCGCCAGCAGCTTGGGGCAGGGATCTCAGCCCCAGCATTTT.